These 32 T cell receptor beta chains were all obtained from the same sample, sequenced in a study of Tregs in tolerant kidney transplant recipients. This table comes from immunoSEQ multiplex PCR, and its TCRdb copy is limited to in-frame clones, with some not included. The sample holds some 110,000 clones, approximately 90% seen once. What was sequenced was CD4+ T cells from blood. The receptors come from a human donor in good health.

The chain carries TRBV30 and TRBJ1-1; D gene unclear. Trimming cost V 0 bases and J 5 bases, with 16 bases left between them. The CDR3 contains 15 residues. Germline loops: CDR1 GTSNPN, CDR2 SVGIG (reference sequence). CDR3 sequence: CAWSVEAIGVTEAFF. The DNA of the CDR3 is TGTGCCTGGAGTGTTGAGGCGATTGGTGTTACTGAAGCTTTCTTT.

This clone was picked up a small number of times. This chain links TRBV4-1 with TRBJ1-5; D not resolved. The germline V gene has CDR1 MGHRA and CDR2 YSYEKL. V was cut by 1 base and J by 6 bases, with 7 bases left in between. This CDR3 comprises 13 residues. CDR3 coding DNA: TGCGCCAGCAGCCAAGGGGGTGGTCAGCCCCAGCATTTT. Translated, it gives CASSQGGGQPQHF.

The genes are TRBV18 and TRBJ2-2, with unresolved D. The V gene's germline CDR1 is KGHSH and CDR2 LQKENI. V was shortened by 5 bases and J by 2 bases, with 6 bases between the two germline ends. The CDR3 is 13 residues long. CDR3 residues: CASSKSNTGELFF. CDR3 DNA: TGTGCCAGCTCAAAAAGTAACACCGGGGAGCTGTTTTTT.

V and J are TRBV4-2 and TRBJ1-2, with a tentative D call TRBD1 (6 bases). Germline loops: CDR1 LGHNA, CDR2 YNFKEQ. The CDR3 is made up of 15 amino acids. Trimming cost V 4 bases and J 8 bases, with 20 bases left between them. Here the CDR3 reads CASSPRDVGQLGYTF. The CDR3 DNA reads TGTGCCAGCAGCCCCCGGGACGTCGGACAGTTGGGCTACACCTTC.

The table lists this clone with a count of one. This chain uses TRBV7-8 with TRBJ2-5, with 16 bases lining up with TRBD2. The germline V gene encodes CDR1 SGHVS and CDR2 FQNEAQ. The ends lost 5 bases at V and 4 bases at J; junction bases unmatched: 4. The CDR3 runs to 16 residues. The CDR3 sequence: CASSMGLAGGRETQYF. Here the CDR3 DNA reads TGTGCCAGCAGCATGGGACTAGCGGGGGGGCGAGAGACCCAGTACTTC.

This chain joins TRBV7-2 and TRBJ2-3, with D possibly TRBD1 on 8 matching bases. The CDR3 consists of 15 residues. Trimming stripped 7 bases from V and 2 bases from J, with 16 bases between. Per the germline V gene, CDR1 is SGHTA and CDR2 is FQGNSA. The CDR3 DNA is TGTGCCAGCAACAGGGGGGGTTTTATCACAGATACGCAGTATTTT. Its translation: CASNRGGFITDTQYF.

The CDR3 reads CASSEEGRVRGNTIYF. The CDR3 DNA follows: TGTGCCAGCAGTGAAGAGGGGAGGGTTAGAGGAAACACCATATATTTT. The chain combines TRBV2 with TRBJ1-3, with D possibly TRBD1 on 5 matching bases. This CDR3 region has 16 residues. CDR1 and CDR2 from the germline V gene are SNHLY and FYNNEI. V lost 1 base and J 4 bases, leaving 14 bases between the germline ends.

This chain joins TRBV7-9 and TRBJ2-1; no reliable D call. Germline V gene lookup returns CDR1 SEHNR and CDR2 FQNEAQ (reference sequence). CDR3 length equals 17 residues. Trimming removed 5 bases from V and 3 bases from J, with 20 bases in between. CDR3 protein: CASSPRSAASVYNEQFF. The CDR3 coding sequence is TGTGCCAGCAGCCCCCGCTCGGCGGCCTCGGTCTACAATGAGCAGTTCTTC.

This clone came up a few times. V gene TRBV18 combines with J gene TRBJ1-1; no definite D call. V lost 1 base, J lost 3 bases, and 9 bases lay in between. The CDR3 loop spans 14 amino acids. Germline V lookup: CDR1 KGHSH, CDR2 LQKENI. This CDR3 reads CASSPQRVDTEAFF. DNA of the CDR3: TGTGCCAGCTCACCACAAAGGGTGGACACTGAAGCTTTCTTT.

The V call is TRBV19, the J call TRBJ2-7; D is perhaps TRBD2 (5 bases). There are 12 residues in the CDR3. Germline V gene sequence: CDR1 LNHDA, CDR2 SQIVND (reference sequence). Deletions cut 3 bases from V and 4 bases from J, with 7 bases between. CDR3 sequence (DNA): TGTGCCAGTAGTATTCGGGGATACGAGCAGTACTTC. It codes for CASSIRGYEQYF.

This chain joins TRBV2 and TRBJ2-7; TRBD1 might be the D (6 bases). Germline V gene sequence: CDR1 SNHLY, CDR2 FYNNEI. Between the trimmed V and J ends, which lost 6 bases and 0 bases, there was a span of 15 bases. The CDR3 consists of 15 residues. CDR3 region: CASRVTGLSSYEQYF. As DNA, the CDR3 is TGTGCCAGCAGAGTGACAGGCCTCAGCTCCTACGAGCAGTACTTC.

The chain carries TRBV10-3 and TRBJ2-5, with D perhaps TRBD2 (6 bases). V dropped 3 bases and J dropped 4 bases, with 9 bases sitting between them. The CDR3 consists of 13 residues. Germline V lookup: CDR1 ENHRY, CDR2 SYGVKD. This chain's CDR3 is CAISDGTRETQYF. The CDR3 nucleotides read TGTGCCATCAGTGACGGGACTCGAGAGACCCAGTACTTC.

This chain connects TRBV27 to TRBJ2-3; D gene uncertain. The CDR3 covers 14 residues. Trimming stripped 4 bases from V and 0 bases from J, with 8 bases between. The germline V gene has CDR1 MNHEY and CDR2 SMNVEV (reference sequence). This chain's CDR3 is CASSYQTSTDTQYF. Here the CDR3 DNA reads TGTGCCAGCAGTTATCAAACGAGCACAGATACGCAGTATTTT.

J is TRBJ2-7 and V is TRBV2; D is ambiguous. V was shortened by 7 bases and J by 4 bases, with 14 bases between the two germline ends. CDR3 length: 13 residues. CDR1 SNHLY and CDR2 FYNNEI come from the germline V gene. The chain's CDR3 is CASTEVLTYEQYF. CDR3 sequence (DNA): TGTGCCAGCACCGAGGTGCTTACTTACGAGCAGTACTTC. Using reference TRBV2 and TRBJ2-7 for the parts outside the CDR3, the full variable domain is EPEVTQTPSHQVTQMGQEVILRCVPISNHLYFYWYRQILGQKVEFLVSFYNNEISEKSEIFDDQFSVERPDGSNFTLKIRSTKLEDSAMYFCASTEVLTYEQYFGPGTRLTVT.

CDR3 residues: CSVEDSAGQGSGYTF. The DNA for the CDR3 is TGCAGCGTTGAAGATTCCGCAGGACAGGGTTCCGGCTACACCTTC. The rearrangement links TRBV29-1 to TRBJ1-2; 8 nucleotides align to TRBD1. This CDR3 comprises 15 residues. Germline V CDR1 and CDR2: SQVTM, ANQGSEA. V lost 0 bases, J lost 8 bases, and 11 bases stayed unmatched.

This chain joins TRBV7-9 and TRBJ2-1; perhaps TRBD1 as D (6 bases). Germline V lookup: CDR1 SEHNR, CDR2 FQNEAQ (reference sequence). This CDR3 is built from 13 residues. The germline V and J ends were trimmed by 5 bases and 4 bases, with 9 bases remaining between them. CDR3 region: CASSGQPYNEQFF. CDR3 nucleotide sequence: TGTGCCAGCAGCGGACAGCCTTACAATGAGCAGTTCTTC.

The CDR3 nucleotides are TGCAGCGTTGAAGATATTACCCGGCGAACCTACGAGCAGTACTTC. Translating it yields CSVEDITRRTYEQYF. This chain links TRBV29-1 with TRBJ2-7; D is unresolved. Trimming took 0 bases from V and 2 from J, leaving 14 bases between them. The germline V gene has CDR1 SQVTM and CDR2 ANQGSEA. The CDR3 has 15 residues.

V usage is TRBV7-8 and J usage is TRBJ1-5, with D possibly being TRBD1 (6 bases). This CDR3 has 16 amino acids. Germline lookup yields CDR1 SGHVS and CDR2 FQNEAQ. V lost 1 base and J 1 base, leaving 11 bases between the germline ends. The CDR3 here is CASSLEGGRSNQPQHF. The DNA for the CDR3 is TGTGCCAGCAGCTTAGAAGGGGGGCGAAGCAATCAGCCCCAGCATTTT.

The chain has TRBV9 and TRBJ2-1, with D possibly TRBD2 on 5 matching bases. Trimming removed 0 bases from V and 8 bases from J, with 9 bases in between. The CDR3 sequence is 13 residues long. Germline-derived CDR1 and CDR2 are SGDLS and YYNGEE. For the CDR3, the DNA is TGTGCCAGCAGCGTAGACGGGGAACATGAGCAGTTCTTC. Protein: CASSVDGEHEQFF.

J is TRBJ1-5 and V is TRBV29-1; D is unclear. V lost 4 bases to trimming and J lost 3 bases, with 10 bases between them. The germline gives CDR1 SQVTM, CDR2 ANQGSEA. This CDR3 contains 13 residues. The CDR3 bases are TGCAGCGTTGTGGTACAGTCCAATCAGCCCCAGCATTTT. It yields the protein CSVVVQSNQPQHF.

The CDR3 loop reads CATTSSGKSSYNEQFF. In nucleotides, the CDR3 is TGTGCCACCACCTCTAGCGGGAAGAGCTCCTACAATGAGCAGTTCTTC. The chain couples TRBV15 to TRBJ2-1; 9 bases are shared with TRBD2. The CDR3 has 16 amino acids. V was clipped by 7 bases and J by 0 bases; unmatched bases: 7. Looked up from germline, CDR1 is LNHNV and CDR2 is YYDKDF (reference sequence).

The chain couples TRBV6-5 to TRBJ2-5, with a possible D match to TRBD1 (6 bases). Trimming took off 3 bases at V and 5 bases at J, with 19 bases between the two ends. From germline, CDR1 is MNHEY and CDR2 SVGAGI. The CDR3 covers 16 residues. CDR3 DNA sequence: TGTGCCAGCAGTTATCGCCGGACAGTTATGATGGAGACCCAGTACTTC. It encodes CASSYRRTVMMETQYF.

The CDR3 coding sequence is TGTGCCAGCAGTGAATCTAACGGTATAAACATTCAGTACTTC. Protein: CASSESNGINIQYF. The rearrangement uses TRBV25-1 and TRBJ2-4; the D is unclear. There are 14 residues in the CDR3. Germline lookup yields CDR1 MGHDK and CDR2 SYGVNS. The V gene lost 1 base and the J gene lost 6 bases, with 10 bases spanning the gap.

CDR3 protein: CASTPPGQSVYGYTF. CDR3 coding DNA: TGTGCCAGCACCCCTCCGGGACAAAGTGTCTATGGCTACACCTTC. The rearrangement links TRBV6-6 to TRBJ1-2, with D possibly matching TRBD1 (6 bases). Trimming removed 7 bases from V and 4 bases from J, with 19 bases in between. The CDR3 extends over 15 amino acids. Germline V gives CDR1 MNHNY, CDR2 SVGAGI (reference sequence).

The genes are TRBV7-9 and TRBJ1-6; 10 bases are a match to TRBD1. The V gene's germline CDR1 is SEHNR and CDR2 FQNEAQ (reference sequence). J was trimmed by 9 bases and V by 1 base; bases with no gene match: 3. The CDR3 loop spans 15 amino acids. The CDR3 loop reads CASSLGTGGSSPLHF. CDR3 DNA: TGTGCCAGCAGCTTAGGGACAGGGGGATCTTCACCCCTCCACTTT.

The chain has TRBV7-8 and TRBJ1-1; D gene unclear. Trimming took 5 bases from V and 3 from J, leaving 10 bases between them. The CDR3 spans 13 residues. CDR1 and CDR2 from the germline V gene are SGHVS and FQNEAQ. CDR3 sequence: CASSVGRDTEAFF. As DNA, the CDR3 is TGTGCCAGCAGCGTAGGAAGGGACACTGAAGCTTTCTTT. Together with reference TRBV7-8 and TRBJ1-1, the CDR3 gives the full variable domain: GAGVSQSPRYKVAKRGQDVALRCDPISGHVSLFWYQQALGQGPEFLTYFQNEAQLDKSGLPSDRFFAERPEGSVSTLKIQRTQQEDSAVYLCASSVGRDTEAFFGQGTRLTVV.

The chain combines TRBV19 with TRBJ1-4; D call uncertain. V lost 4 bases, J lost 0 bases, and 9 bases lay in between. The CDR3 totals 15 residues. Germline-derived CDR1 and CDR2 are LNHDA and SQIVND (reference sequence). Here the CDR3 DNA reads TGTGCCAGTAGTAATGAAAACCCAACTAATGAAAAACTGTTTTTT. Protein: CASSNENPTNEKLFF. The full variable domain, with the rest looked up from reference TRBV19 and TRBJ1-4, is DGGITQSPKYLFRKEGQNVTLSCEQNLNHDAMYWYRQDPGQGLRLIYYSQIVNDFQKGDIAEGYSVSREKKESFPLTVTSAQKNPTAFYLCASSNENPTNEKLFFGSGTQLSVL.

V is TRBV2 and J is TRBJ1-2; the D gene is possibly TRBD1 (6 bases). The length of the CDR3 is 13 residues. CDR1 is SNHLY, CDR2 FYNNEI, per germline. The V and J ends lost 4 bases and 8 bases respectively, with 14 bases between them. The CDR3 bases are TGTGCCAGCAGTGGGGGGGCAGGGACCGGCTACACCTTC. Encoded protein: CASSGGAGTGYTF.

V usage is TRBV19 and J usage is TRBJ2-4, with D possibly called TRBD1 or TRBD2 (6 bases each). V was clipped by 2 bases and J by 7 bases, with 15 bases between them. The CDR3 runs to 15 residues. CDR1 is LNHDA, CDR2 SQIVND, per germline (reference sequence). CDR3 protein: CASSINRGPVNIQYF. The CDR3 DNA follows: TGTGCCAGTAGTATAAATCGGGGGCCGGTGAACATTCAGTACTTC.

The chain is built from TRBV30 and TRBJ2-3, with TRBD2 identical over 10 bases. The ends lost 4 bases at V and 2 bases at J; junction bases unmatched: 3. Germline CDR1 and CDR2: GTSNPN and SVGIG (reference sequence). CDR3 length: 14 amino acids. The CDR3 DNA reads TGTGCCTGGATAGCGGGGGGACTCACAGATACGCAGTATTTT. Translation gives CAWIAGGLTDTQYF.

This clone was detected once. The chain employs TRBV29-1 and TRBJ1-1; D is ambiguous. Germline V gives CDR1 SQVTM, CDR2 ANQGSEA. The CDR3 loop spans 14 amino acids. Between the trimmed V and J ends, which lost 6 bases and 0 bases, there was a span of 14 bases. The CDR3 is CSVRRTDLNTEAFF. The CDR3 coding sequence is TGCAGCGTCCGTAGGACGGACTTGAACACTGAAGCTTTCTTT.

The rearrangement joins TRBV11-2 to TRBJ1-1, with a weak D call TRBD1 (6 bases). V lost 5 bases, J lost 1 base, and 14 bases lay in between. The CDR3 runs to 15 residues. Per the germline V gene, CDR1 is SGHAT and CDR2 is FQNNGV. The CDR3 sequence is CASSRNGGRNTEAFF. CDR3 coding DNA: TGTGCCAGCAGCAGAAACGGGGGGCGGAACACTGAAGCTTTCTTT.